Below are 23 T cell receptor beta chains sequenced from a single sample in a study of control samples from healthy donors and cancer patients. Here immunoSEQ multiplex PCR was the method, and the copy in TCRdb shows in-frame clones only, minus some. The sample has about 270,000 clones, roughly 82% seen once; the top ten hold roughly 15%. Sequenced input: PBMCs. Source of these receptors: a woman aged 55-69 years with lung cancer.

This chain joins TRBV6-1 and TRBJ1-3, with D possibly being TRBD1 (6 bases). CDR1 is MNHNS and CDR2 is SASEGT in the germline V gene. The CDR3 totals 16 residues. V was trimmed by 0 bases and J by 0 bases, leaving 9 bases between them. The CDR3 sequence is CASSEARGHSGNTIYF. CDR3 DNA sequence: TGTGCCAGCAGTGAAGCGCGGGGACACTCTGGAAACACCATATATTTT.

The V and J genes are TRBV6-5 and TRBJ2-3; the D is unclear. Trimming removed 2 bases at V and 7 bases at J, with 10 bases between. The CDR3 runs to 13 residues. Germline values: CDR1 MNHEY, CDR2 SVGAGI. The CDR3 is CASSYDPGNTQYF. As DNA, the CDR3 is TGTGCCAGCAGTTACGATCCCGGCAATACGCAGTATTTT.

In its sample, this clone was seen once. The CDR3 region has the DNA TGTGCCACCAGCCTGACTCCGGGACAGTCGATGGGTGGCTACACCTTC. Translation gives CATSLTPGQSMGGYTF. The chain recombines TRBV15 with TRBJ1-2; TRBD1 aligns across 7 bases. The V gene end was trimmed by 5 bases and the J gene end by 7 bases; junction bases not matched to a gene: 16. Per germline, CDR1 LNHNV and CDR2 YYDKDF (reference sequence). This CDR3 has 16 amino acids.

The J gene is TRBJ2-2, the V gene TRBV6-5; D ambiguous. CDR3 length: 15 amino acids. Germline lookup yields CDR1 MNHEY and CDR2 SVGAGI. Trimming took off 3 bases at V and 0 bases at J, with 8 bases between the two ends. DNA for the CDR3: TGTGCCAGCAGTTATAATTACGCGAACACCGGGGAGCTGTTTTTT. Translating it yields CASSYNYANTGELFF.

The chain is built from TRBV6-6 and TRBJ2-1; TRBD2 agrees at 14 bases. Germline trimming cut 10 bases from V and 9 bases from J; bases unmatched to any gene: 11. This CDR3 has 15 amino acids. The germline V gene encodes CDR1 MNHNY and CDR2 SVGAGI (reference sequence). The CDR3 region has the DNA TGTGCCATCAAACCGGGACTAGCGGGAGAGGGTGAGCAGTTCTTC. Amino acids: CAIKPGLAGEGEQFF.

This clone showed up just a few times. The CDR3 sequence is CASIVEGTLSYNEQFF. CDR3 sequence (DNA): TGTGCCAGCATCGTGGAGGGGACCCTCTCCTACAATGAGCAGTTCTTC. The chain combines TRBV2 with TRBJ2-1; D is possibly TRBD2 (6 bases). Germline CDR1 reads SNHLY; CDR2 reads FYNNEI. The CDR3 length is 16 residues. V lost 7 bases to trimming and J lost 0 bases, with 16 bases between them. Full variable domain (remainder filled in from reference TRBV2 and TRBJ2-1): EPEVTQTPSHQVTQMGQEVILRCVPISNHLYFYWYRQILGQKVEFLVSFYNNEISEKSEIFDDQFSVERPDGSNFTLKIRSTKLEDSAMYFCASIVEGTLSYNEQFFGPGTRLTVL.

The chain employs TRBV3-1 (or the pseudogene TRBV3-2) and TRBJ2-7; D unclear. CDR3 length: 14 residues. Trimming shortened V by 1 base and J by 1 base, and 8 bases separated the two germline ends. Germline loops: CDR1 LGHDT, CDR2 YNNKEL (reference sequence). CDR3: CASSQVVGSYEQYF. In DNA, the CDR3 is TGTGCCAGCAGCCAAGTAGTGGGTTCCTACGAGCAGTACTTC.

This chain connects TRBV9 to TRBJ1-6; 8 positions agree with TRBD1. Germline trimming cut 4 bases from V and 1 base from J; bases unmatched to any gene: 10. The CDR3 is 18 amino acids. Germline CDR1 reads SGDLS; CDR2 reads YYNGEE. The CDR3 spells CASSSVAGGASYNSPLHF. The CDR3 region has the DNA TGTGCCAGCAGCAGTGTCGCAGGGGGCGCGTCCTATAATTCACCCCTCCACTTT.

This clone was recorded only once. V and J are TRBV19 and TRBJ2-7; D gene uncertain. V gave up 0 bases and J gave up 1 base, with 4 bases separating them. The length of the CDR3 is 13 residues. Germline V gene lookup returns CDR1 LNHDA and CDR2 SQIVND (reference sequence). The CDR3 sequence is CASSIDSSYEQYF. CDR3 nucleotide sequence: TGTGCCAGTAGTATAGACAGTTCCTACGAGCAGTACTTC.

This clone appeared many times. V usage is TRBV19 and J usage is TRBJ2-7; D perhaps matches TRBD2 (6 bases). Per the germline V gene, CDR1 is LNHDA and CDR2 is SQIVND (reference sequence). Trimming took 5 bases from V and 2 from J, leaving 13 bases between them. The CDR3 has 14 amino acids. CDR3 sequence: CASSDHSGPYEQYF. CDR3 coding DNA: TGTGCCAGTAGTGACCATAGCGGCCCCTACGAGCAGTACTTC.

This clone was observed a single time. The chain recombines TRBV5-1 with TRBJ2-5; TRBD2 agrees at 12 bases. The CDR3 length is 20 residues. The V gene's germline CDR1 is SGHRS and CDR2 YFSETQ. V lost 1 base, J lost 5 bases, and 18 bases stayed unmatched. This chain's CDR3 is CASSLTPTGASGGARETQYF. As DNA, the CDR3 is TGCGCCAGCAGCTTGACCCCTACGGGGGCTAGCGGGGGGGCGCGTGAGACCCAGTACTTC.

The genes are TRBV6-5 and TRBJ2-2, with D tentatively TRBD1 (6 bases). The length of the CDR3 is 16 residues. With 3 bases removed from V and 1 base from J, the gap between germline ends came to 12 bases. Per the germline V gene, CDR1 is MNHEY and CDR2 is SVGAGI. The CDR3 sequence: CASSYGAGVNTGELFF. CDR3 coding DNA: TGTGCCAGCAGTTATGGGGCAGGGGTGAACACCGGGGAGCTGTTTTTT.

The chain employs TRBV7-9 and TRBJ2-5; tentatively, D is TRBD2 (5 bases). V lost 3 bases, J lost 5 bases, and 10 bases lay in between. The germline V gene encodes CDR1 SEHNR and CDR2 FQNEAQ (reference sequence). The CDR3 spans 13 residues. CDR3: CASSLVGEETQYF. The CDR3 region has the DNA TGTGCCAGCAGCTTGGTGGGAGAGGAGACCCAGTACTTC. The whole variable domain, filled in from reference TRBV7-9 and TRBJ2-5, reads DTGVSQNPRHKITKRGQNVTFRCDPISEHNRLYWYRQTLGQGPEFLTYFQNEAQLEKSRLLSDRFSAERPKGSFSTLEIQRTEQGDSAMYLCASSLVGEETQYFGPGTRLLVL.

The chain has TRBV2 and TRBJ1-1, with D maybe TRBD1 (5 bases). This CDR3 is 14 amino acids long. V shed 6 bases and J shed 4 bases, with 15 bases lying between them. In germline, CDR1 is SNHLY, CDR2 FYNNEI. DNA for the CDR3: TGTGCCAGCAGGGGGGTCATTCAGGGCACTGAAGCTTTCTTT. Translated: CASRGVIQGTEAFF.

The chain uses TRBV10-3 and TRBJ1-1; D uncertain. CDR3 size: 15 residues. In germline, CDR1 is ENHRY, CDR2 SYGVKD. V was trimmed by 6 bases and J by 0 bases, leaving 14 bases between them. CDR3 in amino acids: CAISSLTAMNTEAFF. In nucleotides, the CDR3 is TGTGCCATCAGCTCACTGACGGCCATGAACACTGAAGCTTTCTTT.

The table lists this clone with a count of one. The rearrangement links TRBV27 to TRBJ2-1; D gene ambiguous. Deletions cut 3 bases from V and 4 bases from J, with 10 bases between. CDR1 and CDR2 (germline): MNHEY, SMNVEV (reference sequence). The CDR3 sequence is 14 residues long. CDR3 in amino acids: CASSFLFRYNEQFF. The CDR3 DNA follows: TGTGCCAGCAGTTTCCTCTTTCGATACAATGAGCAGTTCTTC.

The chain has TRBV9 and TRBJ2-7; 9 positions agree with TRBD1. The germline gives CDR1 SGDLS, CDR2 YYNGEE. The CDR3 extends over 18 amino acids. V lost 4 bases to trimming and J lost 2 bases; unmatched junction nucleotides: 16. The CDR3 reads CASSFTTETGTGTYEQYF. The CDR3 nucleotides read TGTGCCAGCAGCTTCACAACCGAAACCGGGACAGGGACCTACGAGCAGTACTTC.

The CDR3, as DNA: TGTGCCAGCAGCCCCGGGCCGGGACTAGCGGGGGGGGCTCCCTACGAGCAGTACTTC. Its translation: CASSPGPGLAGGAPYEQYF. This chain joins TRBV5-8 and TRBJ2-7, with 16 bases lining up with TRBD2. With V trimmed by 4 bases and J by 2 bases, 12 bases remained unmatched. The CDR3 has 19 residues. Germline CDR1 reads SGHTS; CDR2 reads YDEGEE.

This clone was found once. This chain joins TRBV6-4 and TRBJ2-7, with D possibly matching TRBD2 (6 bases). CDR3 length: 16 residues. V shed 2 bases and J shed 1 base, with 15 bases lying between them. Per germline, CDR1 MRHNA and CDR2 SNTAGT. CDR3 in amino acids: CASSDAVAEGSYEQYF. DNA of the CDR3: TGTGCCAGCAGTGACGCTGTAGCGGAGGGGTCCTACGAGCAGTACTTC.

This sequence joins TRBV7-8 and TRBJ2-7, with 7 positions matching TRBD2. Unmatched junction bases numbered 7, after V lost 6 bases and J lost 2 bases. The germline V gene has CDR1 SGHVS and CDR2 FQNEAQ. The CDR3 totals 14 residues. The CDR3 protein is CASRAEGGPYEQYF. CDR3 bases: TGTGCCAGCAGAGCTGAGGGAGGGCCCTACGAGCAGTACTTC.

The chain carries TRBV7-9 and TRBJ1-6; a weak D match, TRBD1 (5 bases). Germline values: CDR1 SEHNR, CDR2 FQNEAQ (reference sequence). The CDR3 is made up of 14 amino acids. V was shortened by 5 bases and J by 6 bases, with 11 bases between the two germline ends. The CDR3 region has the DNA TGTGCCAGCAGCGTGATAGGGGTTAATTCACCCCTCCACTTT. Its translation is CASSVIGVNSPLHF.

The table lists this clone with a few counts. CDR3 protein: CASTGTGRHNEQFF. DNA of the CDR3: TGTGCCAGCACGGGGACGGGTAGGCACAATGAGCAGTTCTTC. J is TRBJ2-1 and V is TRBV2; the D gene could be TRBD1 or TRBD2 (5 bases each). Germline CDR1 and CDR2: SNHLY and FYNNEI. This CDR3 has 14 amino acids. V was trimmed by 7 bases and J by 5 bases, leaving 15 bases between them.

The V gene is TRBV9, the J gene TRBJ2-1; 11 nucleotides agree with TRBD2. The CDR3 is made up of 16 amino acids. Germline CDR1 is SGDLS and CDR2 is YYNGEE. Trimming cost V 0 bases and J 8 bases; bases outside gene matches: 7. The DNA of the CDR3 is TGTGCCAGCAGCGTAGGGGCTAGCGGGAGGATCGATGAGCAGTTCTTC. Translating gives CASSVGASGRIDEQFF.